This TCR beta chain is from a study of blood T cell repertoires in COVID-19. Methods used by the authors: Scientists estimated how many nucleated cells there were by amplifying reference gene primers. Libraries were prepared by immunoSEQ multiplex PCR; TCRdb keeps only in-frame clonotypes and omits some of them. V, J and clone size derive from that table, while D and trimming were established from the DNA sequence. The repertoire holds roughly 87,000 clones, with around 88% as singletons. CDR3 size: 16 residues. Trimming stripped 0 bases from V and 3 bases from J, with 14 bases between. V and J are TRBV23-1 and TRBJ2-5; D might be TRBD2 (6 bases). TRBV23-1 is marked as an open reading frame, function uncertain. The sequenced sample was peripheral blood. This clonotype was sampled from a man in his 60s with acute or convalescent COVID-19. The CDR3 sequence is CASSQSRRRVEETQYF. CDR3 nucleotide sequence: TGCGCCAGCAGTCAATCTAGAAGGAGGGTGGAAGAGACCCAGTACTTC.